This TCR beta chain comes out of a study of human T cells and chemical hapten exposure. Study processing details: TCRs per sample had a median of about 100,000 and ranged from about 20,000 to 700,000. TCRdb re-called the RACE reads with MiXCR, one entry per CDR3 protein. Clone size and V and J calls follow TCRdb, not the original study. This sample yields 99,000 or so distinct CDR3 sequences, of which 10% to 11% are seen a single time; 3.1% belongs to the top ten. The germline V gene encodes CDR1 SEHNR and CDR2 FQNEAQ (reference sequence). V was clipped by 5 bases and J by 4 bases; unmatched bases: 1. The CDR3 runs 14 residues. As for time point: pre-sensitization, week 0. Treatment meaning: therapeutic diphenylcyclopropenone sensitization with weekly scalp DPC. Comments on this clonotype: Its antigen is unknown.

General study results and limits: PT1 expanded TCR numbers tracked positively with patch test score. Significantly more large CDR3 similarity clusters were formed by expanded TCRs than by controls.

The chain has TRBV7-9 and TRBJ2-3, with 12 bases lining up with TRBD2. The sequence derives from a woman aged 55-70 years with alopecia areata. Some clones in this sample may be carry-over from other donors' samples. The sequencing used whole blood, collected in connection with sensitization to the hapten diphenylcyclopropenone (DPC). The CDR3 is CASSPSGGADTQYF. CDR3 nucleotides: TGTGCCAGCAGCCCTAGCGGGGGGGCAGATACGCAGTATTTT.